This T cell receptor (beta chain) was captured by sequencing in a study of T cells in Graves' hyperthyroidism and ophthalmopathy. Per germline, CDR1 SQVTM and CDR2 ANQGSEA. The CDR3 totals 13 residues. With 2 bases removed from V and 2 bases from J, the gap between germline ends came to 9 bases. This clonotype has at least ten counts. The CDR3 regions of TCR beta were amplified from RNA transcripts. The HTBI primer set served for first-round RT-PCR of the TCR CDR3. From the multiplex PCR reads, TCRdb called clonotypes with MiXCR, one entry per CDR3 protein. The sample records hundreds of thousands of distinct CDR3 sequences, more than 30% being singletons.

The chain couples TRBV29-1 to TRBJ1-1; D is undetermined. Sample: blood. The sequence came from a man aged 18-30 years with Graves' hyperthyroidism. The CDR3 DNA sequence: TGCAGCGTTGAACACAGTCTTAACACTGAAGCTTTCTTT. It encodes CSVEHSLNTEAFF.